The 27 T cell receptor beta chains below all came from one sample that was sequenced in a study of cytomegalovirus exposure and HLA in healthy donors. The PCR ran on 60 Vbeta and 13 Jbeta primers. The data were produced by immunoSEQ multiplex PCR, yet TCRdb's version contains in-frame clones alone and is incomplete. This sample has about 210,000 clones; over 80% occur once, and the top ten carry roughly 5.5%. Specimen: PBMCs. These receptor sequences come from a man in his forties or fifties in good health and CMV-seropositive.

This clone has a handful of counts. The chain uses TRBV5-1 and TRBJ1-4; 7 bases align to TRBD1. The CDR3 loop spans 12 amino acids. Germline V gene data show CDR1 as SGHRS and CDR2 as YFSETQ. V was pared by 3 bases and J by 14 bases, with 7 bases of the junction left unmatched. The CDR3 coding sequence is TGCGCCAGCAGCTACACAGGGGAGGTCCTGTTTTTT. The encoded protein is CASSYTGEVLFF.

This clone occurred a few times. The rearrangement links TRBV11-2 to TRBJ2-4; TRBD2 matches at 7 bases. CDR1 is SGHAT and CDR2 is FQNNGV in the germline V gene. The CDR3 has 15 residues. Losses at the gene ends were 5 bases for V and 2 bases for J; bases not matched to a gene: 6. The CDR3 region is CASSPGGGTKNIQYF. For the CDR3, the DNA is TGTGCCAGCAGCCCAGGCGGGGGTACCAAAAACATTCAGTACTTC.

The V gene is TRBV15, the J gene TRBJ1-1; TRBD1 might be the D (5 bases). The CDR3 consists of 17 residues. CDR1 is LNHNV, CDR2 YYDKDF, per germline (reference sequence). Trimming took off 0 bases at V and 5 bases at J, with 19 bases between the two ends. The CDR3 DNA reads as TGTGCCACCAGCAGAGAGGGTCCAGGTTGGGAGGGGACTGAAGCTTTCTTT. Its protein is CATSREGPGWEGTEAFF.

The chain has TRBV4-1 and TRBJ1-5, with 10 positions matching TRBD1. In germline, CDR1 is MGHRA, CDR2 YSYEKL. The V and J ends lost 0 bases and 7 bases, in that order; junction bases with no gene match: 3. This CDR3 has 15 amino acids. CDR3 DNA sequence: TGCGCCAGCAGCCAAGACCGGGACAGGGGACAGCCCCAGCATTTT. As protein: CASSQDRDRGQPQHF.

The V call is TRBV19, the J call TRBJ2-3; a weak D match, TRBD1 (6 bases). This CDR3 is built from 14 residues. CDR1 and CDR2 from the germline V gene are LNHDA and SQIVND (reference sequence). Trimming took off 1 base at V and 2 bases at J, with 7 bases between the two ends. CDR3 amino acids: CASSIGTDTDTQYF. CDR3 coding DNA: TGTGCCAGTAGTATAGGGACAGACACAGATACGCAGTATTTT.

The V gene is TRBV6-1, the J gene TRBJ2-3, with 12 nucleotides matching TRBD2. Germline trimming cut 4 bases from V and 3 bases from J; bases unmatched to any gene: 11. The germline CDR1 and CDR2 sequences are MNHNS and SASEGT. The CDR3 covers 18 residues. DNA for the CDR3: TGTGCCAGCAGTGGAGGGGCGCTAGCGGGAGGGGGTACAGATACGCAGTATTTT. It codes for CASSGGALAGGGTDTQYF.

J is TRBJ2-7 and V is TRBV6-6; D is unclear. Per germline, CDR1 MNHNY and CDR2 SVGAGI (reference sequence). V was pared by 8 bases and J by 5 bases, with 13 bases between. This CDR3 comprises 12 residues. The chain's CDR3 is CASRWADDEQYF. The CDR3, as DNA: TGTGCCAGCCGGTGGGCTGACGACGAGCAGTACTTC.

V gene TRBV5-1 combines with J gene TRBJ1-2, with D maybe TRBD1 (6 bases). Germline assignment: CDR1 SGHRS and CDR2 YFSETQ. V gave up 4 bases and J gave up 4 bases, with 14 bases separating them. The CDR3 totals 14 residues. The CDR3 nucleotides are TGCGCCAGCAGCAACCTGACAGGTTTCTATGGCTACACCTTC. Translating it yields CASSNLTGFYGYTF.

The genes are TRBV11-2 and TRBJ2-7, with 7 bases matching TRBD1. The length of the CDR3 is 11 residues. Germline trimming cut 4 bases from V and 6 bases from J; bases unmatched to any gene: 0. In germline, CDR1 is SGHAT, CDR2 FQNNGV. In nucleotides, the CDR3 is TGTGCCAGCAGCTCAGGGGGCGAGCAGTACTTC. Its translation is CASSSGGEQYF.

The DNA of the CDR3 is TGTGCCAGCTCACCGGGGGACAGGGTGGCGATGAACACTGAAGCTTTCTTT. Amino acid sequence: CASSPGDRVAMNTEAFF. The genes are TRBV18 and TRBJ1-1; 9 bases map to TRBD1. The V gene's germline CDR1 is KGHSH and CDR2 LQKENI. The J segment lost 0 bases and the V segment lost 3 bases, leaving 8 bases of the junction unmatched. The CDR3 consists of 17 residues.

V is TRBV15 and J is TRBJ1-1, with 7 bases matching TRBD1. V was clipped by 3 bases and J by 5 bases; unmatched bases: 3. This CDR3 region has 13 residues. Germline V gene sequence: CDR1 LNHNV, CDR2 YYDKDF (reference sequence). As DNA, the CDR3 is TGTGCCACCAGCAGGACAGGGCTGACTGAAGCTTTCTTT. It codes for CATSRTGLTEAFF.

This rearrangement joins TRBV4-1 to TRBJ2-1, with 7 bases lining up with TRBD2. Germline V gene data show CDR1 as MGHRA and CDR2 as YSYEKL. The V and J ends lost 6 bases and 4 bases, in that order; junction bases with no gene match: 12. CDR3 length: 16 amino acids. CDR3 bases: TGCGCCAGCAGTCCTAGCGGAGGCCGAGGGTACAATGAGCAGTTCTTC. It specifies CASSPSGGRGYNEQFF.

In nucleotides, the CDR3 is TGTGCCAGCAGTGCGAGGGGAGGCGGTGGTGAGCAGTTCTTC. Its translation: CASSARGGGGEQFF. J is TRBJ2-1 and V is TRBV2, with D possibly matching TRBD2 (6 bases). Germline V gene data show CDR1 as SNHLY and CDR2 as FYNNEI. Trimming shortened V by 4 bases and J by 9 bases, and 16 bases separated the two germline ends. This CDR3 region has 14 residues.

V is TRBV4-2 and J is TRBJ2-3; TRBD1 might be the D (6 bases). CDR3 length equals 16 residues. The germline gives CDR1 LGHNA, CDR2 YNFKEQ. With 4 bases removed from V and 4 bases from J, the gap between germline ends came to 18 bases. The CDR3 bases are TGTGCCAGCAGCCCACAGGGCAGGGGTTTCGCAGATACGCAGTATTTT. It yields the protein CASSPQGRGFADTQYF.

The CDR3 sequence: CASSLAPGFNTEAFF. The CDR3 DNA is TGCGCCAGCAGCTTGGCCCCAGGGTTTAACACTGAAGCTTTCTTT. The chain combines TRBV5-1 with TRBJ1-1; D possibly corresponds to TRBD1 (5 bases). V lost 0 bases and J lost 2, with 11 bases in between. CDR1 and CDR2 (germline): SGHRS, YFSETQ. The CDR3 covers 15 residues.

The chain joins TRBV9 to TRBJ2-7, with D unresolved. Germline values: CDR1 SGDLS, CDR2 YYNGEE. This CDR3 is built from 13 residues. The germline V and J ends were trimmed by 4 bases and 5 bases, with 13 bases remaining between them. The CDR3 sequence is CASSLRREDEQYF. CDR3 sequence (DNA): TGTGCCAGCAGCTTACGTCGAGAGGACGAGCAGTACTTC.

The rearrangement joins TRBV27 to TRBJ2-1; 13 bases are a match to TRBD2. Trimming took 2 bases from V and 7 from J; bases not matched to a gene: 5. The CDR3 totals 16 residues. Germline values: CDR1 MNHEY, CDR2 SMNVEV (reference sequence). Written as DNA, the CDR3 is TGTGCCAGCAGTTTAGTGGGGACTAGCGGGATGAATGAGCAGTTCTTC. Encoded protein: CASSLVGTSGMNEQFF.

The rearrangement joins TRBV9 to TRBJ2-1; 14 bases map to TRBD2. The V gene's germline CDR1 is SGDLS and CDR2 YYNGEE. J was trimmed by 5 bases and V by 2 bases; bases with no gene match: 3. There are 16 residues in the CDR3. CDR3 in DNA: TGTGCCAGCAGCGTGACTAGCGGGAGGGGCCACAATGAGCAGTTCTTC. Its protein is CASSVTSGRGHNEQFF.

The rearrangement uses TRBV5-1 and TRBJ2-1; TRBD2 matches 8 bases. The V and J ends lost 5 bases and 7 bases, in that order; junction bases with no gene match: 11. Looked up from germline, CDR1 is SGHRS and CDR2 is YFSETQ. The CDR3 loop spans 15 amino acids. The CDR3 reads CASSPQTSVRNEQFF. CDR3 bases: TGCGCCAGCAGTCCACAGACTAGCGTGAGGAATGAGCAGTTCTTC.

The gene calls are TRBV6-5 and TRBJ1-1, with 7 bases identical to TRBD1. Germline V lookup: CDR1 MNHEY, CDR2 SVGAGI. With V trimmed by 6 bases and J by 2 bases, 3 bases remained unmatched. The CDR3 contains 13 residues. The CDR3: CASSWDSNTEAFF. The CDR3 DNA sequence: TGTGCCAGCAGCTGGGACAGTAACACTGAAGCTTTCTTT.

This clone was detected once. The chain couples TRBV19 to TRBJ2-7, with D possibly being TRBD1 (5 bases). This CDR3 comprises 14 residues. The germline V and J ends were trimmed by 4 bases and 0 bases, with 10 bases remaining between them. Germline CDR1 LNHDA, CDR2 SQIVND (reference sequence). The CDR3, as DNA: TGTGCCAGTAGTACCGTGACAGCCTCCTACGAGCAGTACTTC. Amino acids: CASSTVTASYEQYF.

The V and J genes are TRBV18 and TRBJ2-5; 7 bases are shared with TRBD1. CDR1 and CDR2 from the germline V gene are KGHSH and LQKENI. The V gene end was trimmed by 3 bases and the J gene end by 4 bases; junction bases not matched to a gene: 5. CDR3 size: 14 residues. The CDR3 DNA follows: TGTGCCAGCTCACCTTTAGACAGGGTAGAGACCCAGTACTTC. Protein product: CASSPLDRVETQYF.

V usage is TRBV15 and J usage is TRBJ2-1; the D gene is possibly TRBD2 (5 bases). This CDR3 has 12 amino acids. V was pared by 7 bases and J by 5 bases, with 9 bases between. Looked up from germline, CDR1 is LNHNV and CDR2 is YYDKDF (reference sequence). The CDR3 loop is CATTTADNEQFF. In DNA form, the CDR3 reads TGTGCCACCACCACAGCGGACAATGAGCAGTTCTTC.

The gene calls are TRBV19 and TRBJ2-7; 16 bases are shared with TRBD2. Germline assignment: CDR1 LNHDA and CDR2 SQIVND (reference sequence). J was trimmed by 5 bases and V by 9 bases; bases with no gene match: 7. The CDR3 contains 15 residues. The CDR3 spells CASSIGTSGRDEQYF. CDR3 sequence (DNA): TGTGCCAGCTCAATTGGGACTAGCGGGAGGGACGAGCAGTACTTC.

The rearrangement joins TRBV11-2 to TRBJ2-6; TRBD1 matches at 7 bases. Germline values: CDR1 SGHAT, CDR2 FQNNGV. V lost 3 bases and J lost 4; bases outside the gene matches: 3. The CDR3 sequence is 15 residues long. The CDR3 loop reads CASSFTGAGANVLTF. In DNA, the CDR3 is TGTGCCAGCAGCTTTACAGGGGCCGGGGCCAACGTCCTGACTTTC.

The gene calls are TRBV18 and TRBJ2-2; 14 nucleotides align to TRBD2. This CDR3 spans 15 amino acids. Germline V gene sequence: CDR1 KGHSH, CDR2 LQKENI. With 0 bases clipped from V and 14 bases from J, the junction kept 5 bases outside the gene matches. Here the CDR3 DNA reads TGTGCCAGCTCACCACCCCGGACTAGCGGGAGGAAACTGTTTTTT. Its translation is CASSPPRTSGRKLFF.

The rearrangement links TRBV6-1 to TRBJ1-1; D possibly corresponds to TRBD1 (6 bases). CDR3 length: 15 amino acids. The V end was cut by 3 bases, the J end by 0 bases, with 11 bases between. CDR1 and CDR2 (germline): MNHNS, SASEGT. The CDR3 DNA follows: TGTGCCAGCAGTGACGCAGGGGCGGTGAACACTGAAGCTTTCTTT. It translates to CASSDAGAVNTEAFF.